The text below deals with one T cell receptor beta chain. Its antigen is unknown. This entry belongs to a study of metastatic and nonmetastatic thyroid tumors. Whole-study context: Malignant and benign thyroid patients had repertoires compared in peripheral blood and tumor or nodule tissue.

Study-wide findings and caveats: Compared with benign nodules, malignant thyroid tumors were reported to have significantly higher TCR beta diversity in both blood and tumor.

In the study's own analysis: To classify distant metastasis in papillary thyroid cancer, a model was built from CDR3 differences across clinicopathological groups. TCRdb re-analyzed the PCR reads using MiXCR. The V and J calls and clone size come from TCRdb's table, not from the authors' own analysis. Of about 35,000 clones detected, 29% appear once; the ten largest clones hold 6% to 8.5%. Ahead of thyroid surgery, no patient had received treatment of any kind. This CDR3 has 14 amino acids. Germline values: CDR1 SGHKS, CDR2 YYEKEE (reference sequence). Trimming stripped 1 base from V and 6 bases from J, with 13 bases between.

The chain uses TRBV5-5 and TRBJ1-1; D remains unclear. The TCR was taken from a female donor with papillary thyroid cancer or a benign thyroid nodule (not recorded which). Some clones in this sample may be carry-over from other donors' samples. Sample: blood. CDR3: CASSLHTNGPEAFF. The CDR3 DNA follows: TGTGCCAGCAGCTTGCACACCAACGGTCCTGAAGCTTTCTTT.